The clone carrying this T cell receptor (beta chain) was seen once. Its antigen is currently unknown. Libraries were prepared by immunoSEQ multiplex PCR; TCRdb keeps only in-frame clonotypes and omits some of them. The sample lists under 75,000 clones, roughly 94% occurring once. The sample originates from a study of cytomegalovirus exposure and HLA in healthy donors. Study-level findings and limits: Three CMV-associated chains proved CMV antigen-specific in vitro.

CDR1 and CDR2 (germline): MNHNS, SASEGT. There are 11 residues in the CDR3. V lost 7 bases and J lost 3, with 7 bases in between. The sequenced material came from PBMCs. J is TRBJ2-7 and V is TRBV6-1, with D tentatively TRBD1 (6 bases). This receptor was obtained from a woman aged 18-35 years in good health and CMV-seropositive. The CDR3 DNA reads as TGTGCCAGCACGGACAGCTACGAGCAGTACTTC. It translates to CASTDSYEQYF.